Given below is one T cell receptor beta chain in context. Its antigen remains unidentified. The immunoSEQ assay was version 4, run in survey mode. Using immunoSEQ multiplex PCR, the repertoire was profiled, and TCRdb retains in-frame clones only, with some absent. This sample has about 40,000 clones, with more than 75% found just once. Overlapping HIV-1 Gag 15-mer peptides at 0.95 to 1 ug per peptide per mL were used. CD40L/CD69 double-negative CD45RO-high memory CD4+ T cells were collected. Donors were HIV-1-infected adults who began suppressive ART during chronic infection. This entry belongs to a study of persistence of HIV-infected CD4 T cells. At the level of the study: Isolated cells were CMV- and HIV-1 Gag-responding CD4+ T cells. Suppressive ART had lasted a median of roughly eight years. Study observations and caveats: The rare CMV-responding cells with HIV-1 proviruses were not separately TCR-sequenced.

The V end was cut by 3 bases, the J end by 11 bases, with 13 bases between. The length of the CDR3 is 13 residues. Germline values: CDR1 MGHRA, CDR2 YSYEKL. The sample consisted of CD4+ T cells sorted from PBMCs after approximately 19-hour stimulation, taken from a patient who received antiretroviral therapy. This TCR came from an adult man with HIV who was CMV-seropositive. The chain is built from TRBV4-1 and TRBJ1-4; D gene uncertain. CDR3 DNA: TGCGCCAGCAGCCAGAGTACGAGTTGGAAACTGTTTTTT. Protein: CASSQSTSWKLFF.